Listed below are T cell receptor beta chains from one sample, sequenced in a study of glioma-infiltrating T cells after dendritic cell vaccination. Sequenced by immunoSEQ multiplex PCR; TCRdb stores in-frame clones only, minus some. The data contain tens of thousands of clones, 83% of them singletons. This specimen was blood, taken after dendritic cell vaccination. These receptors all come from a human donor with glioblastoma. Each CDR3 is given with its conserved first and last residue. Each record gives: V gene, D gene, clone size, J gene, CDR3 DNA, CDR3 protein. D genes are given only for firm matches. Clone size is shown for a subset of rows, as once, few, many or a class of expanded clone.

V gene: TRBV9
D gene: TRBD1
clone size: NA
J gene: TRBJ2-3
CDR3 DNA: TGTGCCAGCAGCCCAGGACAGGGGTGGACAGATACGCAGTATTTT
CDR3 protein: CASSPGQGWTDTQYF

V gene: TRBV15
D gene: NA
clone size: NA
J gene: TRBJ2-2
CDR3 DNA: TGTGCCACCAGCAGAGCGGGGGTCAACACCGGGGAGCTGTTTTTT
CDR3 protein: CATSRAGVNTGELFF

V gene: TRBV5-1
D gene: TRBD1
clone size: NA
J gene: TRBJ2-1
CDR3 DNA: TGCGCCAGCAGCTTGGAAGGGGGCCCCTACAATGAGCAGTTCTTC
CDR3 protein: CASSLEGGPYNEQFF

V gene: TRBV29-1
D gene: NA
clone size: NA
J gene: TRBJ1-3
CDR3 DNA: TGCAGCGTGGACACTGGAATCTCTGGAAACACCATATATTTT
CDR3 protein: CSVDTGISGNTIYF

V gene: TRBV5-4
D gene: NA
clone size: NA
J gene: TRBJ2-7
CDR3 DNA: TGTGCCAGCAGCTGGGGCGGGGCACCCGGCGGGTCCGAGCAGTACTTC
CDR3 protein: CASSWGGAPGGSEQYF

V gene: TRBV6-1
D gene: TRBD1
clone size: NA
J gene: TRBJ1-1
CDR3 DNA: TGTGCCAGCAGCCCCCGGACAGGGGAAGCTTTCTTT
CDR3 protein: CASSPRTGEAFF

V gene: TRBV18
D gene: NA
clone size: NA
J gene: TRBJ2-7
CDR3 DNA: TGTGCCAGCTCACTATCGACTGACTCCTACGAGCAGTACTTC
CDR3 protein: CASSLSTDSYEQYF

V gene: TRBV4-2
D gene: NA
clone size: NA
J gene: TRBJ1-1
CDR3 DNA: TGTGCCAGCAGCCGAGTCGGAAGAGGGTCGATGAACACTGAAGCTTTCTTT
CDR3 protein: CASSRVGRGSMNTEAFF

V gene: TRBV7-2
D gene: NA
clone size: NA
J gene: TRBJ1-1
CDR3 DNA: TGTGCCAGCAGCTCAGTCCGGGGGGCGGGGAACACTGAAGCTTTCTTT
CDR3 protein: CASSSVRGAGNTEAFF

V gene: TRBV6-1
D gene: NA
clone size: NA
J gene: TRBJ1-2
CDR3 DNA: TGTGCCAGCACTTCGGACAAACCCCATGGCTACACCTTC
CDR3 protein: CASTSDKPHGYTF

V gene: TRBV7-9
D gene: TRBD1
clone size: many
J gene: TRBJ1-4
CDR3 DNA: TGTGCCAGCAGGGACAGACAGGGTAGTGAAAAACTGTTTTTT
CDR3 protein: CASRDRQGSEKLFF

V gene: TRBV5-1
D gene: TRBD1
clone size: once
J gene: TRBJ1-2
CDR3 DNA: TGCGCCAGCAGCTTAGGACAGGGTCGGAGTGGCTACACCTTC
CDR3 protein: CASSLGQGRSGYTF

V gene: TRBV15
D gene: NA
clone size: NA
J gene: TRBJ2-5
CDR3 DNA: TGTGCCACCAGCAGAGAGCGACAGAAGACCCAGTACTTC
CDR3 protein: CATSRERQKTQYF

V gene: TRBV4-1
D gene: NA
clone size: once
J gene: TRBJ1-6
CDR3 DNA: TGCGCCAGCAGCCAAGATACAGATTCACCCCTCCACTTT
CDR3 protein: CASSQDTDSPLHF

V gene: TRBV18
D gene: NA
clone size: NA
J gene: TRBJ1-4
CDR3 DNA: TGTGCCAGCTCGAGGGGGACTAATGAAAAACTGTTTTTT
CDR3 protein: CASSRGTNEKLFF

V gene: TRBV11-1
D gene: NA
clone size: NA
J gene: TRBJ1-2
CDR3 DNA: TGTGCCAGCAGCTCATCCGGAGCGGGCAGCCCCACCACGGATGGCTACACCTTC
CDR3 protein: CASSSSGAGSPTTDGYTF

V gene: TRBV7-8
D gene: NA
clone size: NA
J gene: TRBJ1-1
CDR3 DNA: TGTGCCAGCCAACAGTACACTGAAGCTTTCTTT
CDR3 protein: CASQQYTEAFF

V gene: TRBV6-5
D gene: NA
clone size: NA
J gene: TRBJ1-6
CDR3 DNA: TGTGCCAGCAGTCCGCCGGGACATAATGGTCCCCTCCACTTT
CDR3 protein: CASSPPGHNGPLHF

V gene: TRBV6-5
D gene: NA
clone size: NA
J gene: TRBJ2-7
CDR3 DNA: TGTGCCAGCAGCCCAACGTCGGAGTCCTCCTACGAGCAGTACTTC
CDR3 protein: CASSPTSESSYEQYF

V gene: TRBV10-3
D gene: TRBD1
clone size: few
J gene: TRBJ1-3
CDR3 DNA: TGTGCCATCAGTCCAGGGACAGGTCACACTGGAAACACCATATATTTT
CDR3 protein: CAISPGTGHTGNTIYF

V gene: TRBV15
D gene: NA
clone size: NA
J gene: TRBJ1-5
CDR3 DNA: TGTGCCACCAGCAAAAATACGGGTCAGCCCCAGCATTTT
CDR3 protein: CATSKNTGQPQHF

V gene: TRBV28
D gene: NA
clone size: once
J gene: TRBJ1-5
CDR3 DNA: TGTGCCAGCAGGACGTCAGCGGGGGACAATTGGGAGCCCCAGCATTTT
CDR3 protein: CASRTSAGDNWEPQHF

V gene: TRBV5-4
D gene: NA
clone size: few
J gene: TRBJ1-6
CDR3 DNA: TGTGCCAGCAGCTTGAGTTTGAGCTCCTATAATTCACCCCTCCACTTT
CDR3 protein: CASSLSLSSYNSPLHF

V gene: TRBV5-1
D gene: TRBD1
clone size: NA
J gene: TRBJ1-4
CDR3 DNA: TGCGCCAGCAGCGTATCAAGGGGGCGAAGTGAAAAACTGTTTTTT
CDR3 protein: CASSVSRGRSEKLFF

V gene: TRBV11-1
D gene: NA
clone size: NA
J gene: TRBJ2-5
CDR3 DNA: TGTGCCAGCAGCTTTACAGGGTTGTGGGCCCAAGAGACCCAGTACTTC
CDR3 protein: CASSFTGLWAQETQYF

V gene: TRBV6-1
D gene: NA
clone size: once
J gene: TRBJ2-5
CDR3 DNA: TGTGCCAGCAGTGAAAGGGGAGAGACCCAGTACTTC
CDR3 protein: CASSERGETQYF

V gene: TRBV4-1
D gene: TRBD1
clone size: NA
J gene: TRBJ2-6
CDR3 DNA: TGCGCCAGCAGCCAAGACGGGACAGGTGGCTCTGGGGCCAACGTCCTGACTTTC
CDR3 protein: CASSQDGTGGSGANVLTF

V gene: TRBV6-1
D gene: NA
clone size: NA
J gene: TRBJ2-1
CDR3 DNA: TGTGCCAGCAGTGATCGGGTTTTGGGGCAGTTCTTC
CDR3 protein: CASSDRVLGQFF

V gene: TRBV7-2
D gene: NA
clone size: few
J gene: TRBJ1-5
CDR3 DNA: TGTGCCAGCAGCCAAGATAGTCCAGCGTCGAATCAGCCCCAGCATTTT
CDR3 protein: CASSQDSPASNQPQHF

V gene: TRBV7-2
D gene: TRBD1
clone size: NA
J gene: TRBJ1-2
CDR3 DNA: TGTGCCAGCAGCTTAGAGGAGGGGGCGGGTGGCTACACCTTC
CDR3 protein: CASSLEEGAGGYTF

V gene: TRBV9
D gene: TRBD1
clone size: NA
J gene: TRBJ1-2
CDR3 DNA: TGTGCCAGCAGCTTCACAGGGGATAACTATGGCTACACCTTC
CDR3 protein: CASSFTGDNYGYTF

V gene: TRBV5-5
D gene: NA
clone size: NA
J gene: TRBJ1-6
CDR3 DNA: TGTGCCAGCAGCGGTGGGGGGGCGACGTGGGGCTCACCCCTCCACTTT
CDR3 protein: CASSGGGATWGSPLHF

V gene: TRBV6-4
D gene: NA
clone size: NA
J gene: TRBJ2-6
CDR3 DNA: TGTGCCAGCAGTGACGGGAGATCCGGGGCCAACGTCCTGACTTTC
CDR3 protein: CASSDGRSGANVLTF

V gene: TRBV6-1
D gene: NA
clone size: NA
J gene: TRBJ1-5
CDR3 DNA: TGTGCCAGCAGTGAACGAGGCAGACTTAGCAATCAGCCCCAGCATTTT
CDR3 protein: CASSERGRLSNQPQHF

V gene: TRBV2
D gene: NA
clone size: NA
J gene: TRBJ1-2
CDR3 DNA: TGTGCCAGCAGTGAAGAGTCCGGGGACTTCGGCTATGGCTACACCTTC
CDR3 protein: CASSEESGDFGYGYTF